This TCR beta chain came from a study of identical twins. General study findings and limits: Its conclusions, products of cross-sectional statistical analysis, did not come from following the same donors.

One entry per CDR3 protein results from TCRdb running MiXCR on the 5' RACE reads. The sample holds hundreds of thousands of distinct CDR3 sequences, roughly 7.2% seen once. The CDR3 extends over 14 amino acids. Trimming cost V 2 bases and J 9 bases, with 14 bases left between them. A note on this clonotype: Its cognate antigen is unknown.

These data were likewise used in another study, on yellow fever vaccine responses in identical twins.

This TCR came from a young woman in good health. The sequenced material came from PBMCs. J is TRBJ2-1 and V is TRBV12-3 or TRBV12-4; possibly TRBD2 for D (5 bases). CDR3 protein: CASSLLAKRSEQFF. Here the CDR3 DNA reads TGTGCCAGCAGTTTATTAGCGAAAAGAAGTGAGCAGTTCTTC.